Sequencing of this TCR beta chain was carried out in a study of a mutant IDH1 vaccine in newly diagnosed glioma. Study information: Vaccination of patients was performed eight times, in weeks 1, 3, 5, 7, 11, 15, 19 and 23. Beginning 4-6 weeks after radiotherapy alone, or with temozolomide cycles, vaccination took place. Patients arrived already treated with radiotherapy, temozolomide, or both, most having had both.

Regarding time point: week 5, during vaccination. Doses comprised 300 ug of mutant IDH1 20-mer peptide each, plus topical imiquimod. New WHO grade 3 or 4 IDH1-mutant, ATRX-lost astrocytomas were present in all donors. TCRdb's table, derived via immunoSEQ multiplex PCR, lists solely in-frame clones and lacks some. The data hold approximately 80,000 clones, with roughly nine tenths observed a single time. The V end lost 0 bases, the J end lost 3 bases, and 12 bases lay between the germline ends. This CDR3 has 16 residues. Germline-derived CDR1 and CDR2 are SGHRS and YFSETQ. On this clone: Its matching antigen is unknown.

Sequencing was performed on PBMCs, taken from a glioma patient whose treatment included an IDH1 peptide vaccine. V gene TRBV5-1 combines with J gene TRBJ2-2, with a tentative D call TRBD1 (5 bases). The receptor's source is a woman in her 50s with glioma. In DNA, the CDR3 is TGCGCCAGCAGCTTGGAACAGGAGATTCACACCGGGGAGCTGTTTTTT. Protein product: CASSLEQEIHTGELFF.